This T cell receptor (beta chain) was obtained from a study of blood T cell repertoires in COVID-19. Turning to the study itself: The United States, Italy and Spain were the sources of the acute and convalescent COVID-19 samples.

The repertoire was sequenced with immunoSEQ multiplex PCR; TCRdb's copy has only in-frame clones and lacks some. The table lists fewer than 250,000 clones, approximately 83% of them singletons. This clone was seen just once. This CDR3 region has 14 residues. V was shortened by 4 bases and J by 6 bases, with 15 bases between the two germline ends. Germline V CDR1 and CDR2: LGHDT, YNNKEL (reference sequence). Residents of around 24 US areas, aged 18 to 89 years, made up the participants. Sample: PBMCs or T cells enriched from blood (not recorded which). The clonotype was recovered from a woman between 35 and 50 years old with acute COVID-19. V and J are TRBV3-1 (or the pseudogene TRBV3-2) and TRBJ2-5, with TRBD1 as a possible D gene (6 bases). The CDR3 DNA reads TGTGCCAGCAGCCTCTTACAGGGTAGTCAGACCCAGTACTTC. Translation: CASSLLQGSQTQYF.